These 27 T cell receptor beta chains came from one sample sequenced in a study of T cells in Graves' hyperthyroidism and ophthalmopathy. Template material for amplifying TCR beta CDR3 regions consisted of RNA transcripts. With the HTBI primer set, the TCR CDR3 went through a first round of RT-PCR. TCRdb re-called the multiplex PCR reads with MiXCR, one entry per CDR3 protein. The table records approximately 410,000 distinct CDR3 sequences, about 15% of them present only once. The source material was blood. These receptor sequences come from a man younger than 30 with Graves' ophthalmopathy.

Ten or more counts support this clonotype. The V call is TRBV20-1, the J call TRBJ1-2; 7 bases are a match to TRBD1. This CDR3 is 12 amino acids long. Germline lookup yields CDR1 DFQATT and CDR2 SNEGSKA (reference sequence). Unmatched junction bases numbered 4, after V lost 4 bases and J lost 5 bases. In DNA form, the CDR3 reads TGCAGTGCTACCGAGACAGGGTATGGCTACACCTTC. Its translation: CSATETGYGYTF.

In its sample, this clonotype was seen many times. This chain uses TRBV7-8 with TRBJ2-4; a possible D gene is TRBD2 (6 bases). V was clipped by 5 bases and J by 4 bases, with 21 bases between them. The V gene's germline CDR1 is SGHVS and CDR2 FQNEAQ. CDR3 length: 17 residues. The CDR3 sequence is CASSPGGLAGRKNIQYF. The DNA for the CDR3 is TGTGCCAGCAGCCCAGGCGGTCTGGCGGGGCGGAAAAACATTCAGTACTTC.

This clonotype has at least ten counts. The gene calls are TRBV3-1 and TRBJ2-3, with 8 bases aligning to TRBD2. Germline V CDR1 and CDR2: LGHDT, YNNKEL (reference sequence). The CDR3 runs to 16 residues. The trim removed 4 bases at V and 3 bases at J, leaving 9 bases unmatched. CDR3 protein: CASSPLRGGGTDTQYF. The CDR3 DNA sequence: TGTGCCAGCAGCCCGTTACGGGGGGGTGGTACAGATACGCAGTATTTT.

Many counts were recorded for this clonotype. The chain is built from TRBV10-3 and TRBJ2-5; tentatively, D is TRBD1 (5 bases). This CDR3 region has 12 residues. Germline CDR1 is ENHRY and CDR2 is SYGVKD. V lost 4 bases and J lost 2, with 5 bases in between. CDR3 residues: CAISAGQETQYF. In DNA form, the CDR3 reads TGTGCCATCAGTGCAGGGCAAGAGACCCAGTACTTC.

This clonotype was recorded at least ten times. The V and J genes are TRBV27 and TRBJ2-3, with D uncertain. Trimming stripped 4 bases from V and 5 bases from J, with 16 bases between. CDR3 length: 15 residues. Per the germline V gene, CDR1 is MNHEY and CDR2 is SMNVEV (reference sequence). As DNA, the CDR3 is TGTGCCAGCAGTTCCCTCGACGGACCCCTAGATACGCAGTATTTT. Its translation: CASSSLDGPLDTQYF.

This clonotype was counted at least ten times. V usage is TRBV3-1 and J usage is TRBJ2-2; D is uncertain. Trimming left V 4 bases short and J 6 bases short, with 6 bases between. CDR3 length: 12 residues. Germline loops: CDR1 LGHDT, CDR2 YNNKEL (reference sequence). CDR3 sequence: CASSLQAGELFF. The CDR3 coding sequence is TGTGCCAGCAGCCTTCAGGCCGGGGAGCTGTTTTTT.

This chain uses TRBV6-1 with TRBJ1-2, with 10 positions matching TRBD1. The junction had 8 bases not matched to a gene; V was cut back by 5 bases and J by 5 bases. The germline V gene encodes CDR1 MNHNS and CDR2 SASEGT. This CDR3 is built from 15 residues. In DNA form, the CDR3 reads TGTGCCAGCAGTTTGCCCCTGGACAGGGGGTATGGCTACACCTTC. Its translation: CASSLPLDRGYGYTF.

This clonotype occurred once. This chain connects TRBV5-8 to TRBJ1-2; no clear D gene. Trimming took off 7 bases at V and 3 bases at J, with 16 bases between the two ends. The CDR3 runs to 14 residues. Germline CDR1 and CDR2: SGHTS and YDEGEE. The CDR3 DNA reads as TGTGCCAGCGTAGACGGCCCCCGGTACTATGGCTACACCTTC. As protein: CASVDGPRYYGYTF.

This clonotype was picked up many times. This chain connects TRBV2 to TRBJ2-3, with 7 bases matching TRBD2. The CDR3 runs 13 residues. The junction had 0 bases not matched to a gene; V was cut back by 4 bases and J by 2 bases. Germline V gene sequence: CDR1 SNHLY, CDR2 FYNNEI. CDR3 sequence: CASSGDYTDTQYF. The CDR3 DNA follows: TGTGCCAGCAGTGGGGACTACACAGATACGCAGTATTTT.

The rearrangement links TRBV7-9 to TRBJ2-5; either TRBD1 or TRBD2 may supply D (5 bases each). V was shortened by 2 bases and J by 1 base, with 11 bases between the two germline ends. This CDR3 has 15 residues. CDR1 is SEHNR, CDR2 FQNEAQ, per germline (reference sequence). CDR3 loop: CASSLLRDLQETQYF. The DNA for the CDR3 is TGTGCCAGCAGCTTACTAAGGGACCTCCAAGAGACCCAGTACTTC.

CDR3 loop: CASSIRRALVDEQYF. The CDR3, as DNA: TGTGCCAGTAGTATAAGGCGGGCGCTGGTGGACGAGCAGTACTTC. The V gene is TRBV19, the J gene TRBJ2-7; D might be TRBD2 (5 bases). Germline values: CDR1 LNHDA, CDR2 SQIVND (reference sequence). Trimming took 2 bases from V and 5 from J, leaving 16 bases between them. The CDR3 runs 15 residues.

The chain has TRBV4-1 and TRBJ2-7; D call uncertain. The germline V gene has CDR1 MGHRA and CDR2 YSYEKL. With 3 bases removed from V and 3 bases from J, the gap between germline ends came to 12 bases. The CDR3 covers 14 residues. CDR3 sequence: CASSQQGPYYEQYF. For the CDR3, the DNA is TGCGCCAGCAGCCAGCAAGGACCCTACTACGAGCAGTACTTC.

Ten or more counts support this clonotype. The V and J genes are TRBV11-3 and TRBJ2-1; TRBD2 agrees at 7 bases. CDR1 SGHNT and CDR2 YENEEA come from the germline V gene. Losses at the gene ends were 8 bases for V and 3 bases for J; bases not matched to a gene: 4. The CDR3 is 13 amino acids. CDR3 region: CASGGEIYNEQFF. In DNA form, the CDR3 reads TGTGCCAGCGGGGGGGAGATCTACAATGAGCAGTTCTTC.

In its sample, this clonotype was seen many times. This rearrangement joins TRBV3-1 to TRBJ2-7; no clear D gene. This CDR3 has 13 amino acids. Germline V CDR1 and CDR2: LGHDT, YNNKEL (reference sequence). V lost 4 bases to trimming and J lost 3 bases, with 10 bases between them. CDR3 in DNA: TGTGCCAGCAGCCGAGGTCGTGGCTACGAGCAGTACTTC. Its translation: CASSRGRGYEQYF.

The table lists this clonotype with many counts. This chain uses TRBV7-9 with TRBJ1-5, with TRBD1 matching over 8 bases. V shed 3 bases, J shed 5 bases, and the junction held 6 bases outside the gene matches. The CDR3 spans 15 residues. Germline values: CDR1 SEHNR, CDR2 FQNEAQ (reference sequence). CDR3 sequence (DNA): TGTGCCAGCAGCTTCGGTACAGGGGGACATCAGCCCCAGCATTTT. This translates into CASSFGTGGHQPQHF.

This clonotype turned up a few times. The chain couples TRBV27 to TRBJ2-7; TRBD1 agrees at 7 bases. Germline V gene sequence: CDR1 MNHEY, CDR2 SMNVEV (reference sequence). The ends lost 5 bases at V and 2 bases at J; junction bases unmatched: 15. The CDR3 has 17 residues. CDR3 DNA: TGTGCCAGCAGTAATCTCCCCCCTTGGGACAGTACCTACGAGCAGTACTTC. Residues: CASSNLPPWDSTYEQYF.

This clonotype came up a few times. In DNA, the CDR3 is TGTGCCAGCAGCTTCCGGACATTGGACACTGAAGCTTTCTTT. Protein sequence: CASSFRTLDTEAFF. This chain uses TRBV7-9 with TRBJ1-1; D might be TRBD1 (5 bases). The germline V gene encodes CDR1 SEHNR and CDR2 FQNEAQ (reference sequence). The CDR3 covers 14 residues. Trimming cost V 3 bases and J 3 bases, with 11 bases left between them. Based on the CDR3 plus reference TRBV7-9 and TRBJ1-1, the full variable domain is DTGVSQNPRHKITKRGQNVTFRCDPISEHNRLYWYRQTLGQGPEFLTYFQNEAQLEKSRLLSDRFSAERPKGSFSTLEIQRTEQGDSAMYLCASSFRTLDTEAFFGQGTRLTVV.

This clonotype occurred many times. The chain is built from TRBV11-2 and TRBJ2-3, with 14 positions matching TRBD2. The CDR3 covers 15 residues. CDR1 is SGHAT, CDR2 FQNNGV, per germline. Losses at the gene ends were 5 bases for V and 7 bases for J; bases not matched to a gene: 5. In nucleotides, the CDR3 is TGTGCCAGCAGCCCCGGGACTAGCGGGAGCTATACGCAGTATTTT. Translation: CASSPGTSGSYTQYF.

The CDR3 region has the DNA TGTGCCAGCAGCCTCTACAACTCTGGGGCCAACGTCCTGACTTTC. Protein sequence: CASSLYNSGANVLTF. V gene TRBV7-3 combines with J gene TRBJ2-6; D call uncertain. Germline assignment: CDR1 SGHTA and CDR2 FQGTGA. The CDR3 runs to 15 residues. Trimming left V 5 bases short and J 0 bases short, with 8 bases between.

V usage is TRBV29-1 and J usage is TRBJ2-2; tentatively, D is TRBD2 (6 bases). The CDR3 has 12 residues. Germline V CDR1 and CDR2: SQVTM, ANQGSEA. Deletions cut 7 bases from V and 4 bases from J, with 10 bases between. The CDR3 DNA follows: TGCAGCGCTCTCGGGGGCACCGGGGAGCTGTTTTTT. Its protein product is CSALGGTGELFF.

In its sample, this clonotype was seen many times. The V call is TRBV5-1, the J call TRBJ1-2; 9 bases are a match to TRBD1. Germline trimming cut 0 bases from V and 4 bases from J; bases unmatched to any gene: 4. The CDR3 runs 15 residues. The germline CDR1 and CDR2 sequences are SGHRS and YFSETQ. CDR3 protein: CASSLAQGAPYGYTF. CDR3 DNA: TGCGCCAGCAGCTTGGCACAGGGGGCTCCCTATGGCTACACCTTC.

This chain links TRBV20-1 with TRBJ1-5; maybe TRBD1 (5 bases). Trimming took off 6 bases at V and 5 bases at J, with 14 bases between the two ends. The CDR3 has 13 residues. The germline V gene has CDR1 DFQATT and CDR2 SNEGSKA (reference sequence). In DNA, the CDR3 is TGCAGTGCACCCGGAAGGGGATATCAGCCCCAGCATTTT. It is translated as CSAPGRGYQPQHF.

This clonotype was observed many times. J is TRBJ1-3 and V is TRBV6-1; D is unresolved. The CDR3 covers 14 residues. CDR1 MNHNS and CDR2 SASEGT come from the germline V gene. The V end was cut by 10 bases, the J end by 1 base, with 14 bases between. The CDR3: CATRRDTSGNTIYF. The CDR3 DNA follows: TGTGCCACCAGGCGTGACACTTCTGGAAACACCATATATTTT.

A few counts support this clonotype. The junction departs from germline at one end; a sequencing error may be responsible. V is TRBV11-2 and J is TRBJ2-7; D is uncertain. CDR1 SGHAT and CDR2 FQNNGV come from the germline V gene. This CDR3 contains 14 residues. DNA for the CDR3: TGTGCCAGCAGCGTAGACCCAGGTTCCTACGAGCAGTACTTC. This sequence encodes CASSVDPGSYEQYF.

At least ten counts were recorded for this clonotype. DNA of the CDR3: TGTGCCAGCAGCTCGCAGGGCCTCGTTATGGACGAGCAGTACTTC. Encoded protein: CASSSQGLVMDEQYF. The chain recombines TRBV7-9 with TRBJ2-7, with D possibly TRBD1 on 5 matching bases. Trimming took off 4 bases at V and 5 bases at J, with 18 bases between the two ends. Germline CDR1 reads SEHNR; CDR2 reads FQNEAQ (reference sequence). CDR3 length equals 15 residues.

This clonotype was detected many times. The chain has TRBV30 and TRBJ2-2; D gene ambiguous. The V gene lost 0 bases and the J gene lost 1 base, with 6 bases spanning the gap. Germline lookup yields CDR1 GTSNPN and CDR2 SVGIG (reference sequence). This CDR3 has 14 residues. The CDR3 DNA follows: TGTGCCTGGAGTGTTCTGGGGAACACCGGGGAGCTGTTTTTT. This encodes CAWSVLGNTGELFF.

This clonotype was counted many times. The gene calls are TRBV7-2 and TRBJ2-1, with 13 bases fitting TRBD2. Germline values: CDR1 SGHTA, CDR2 FQGNSA. The CDR3 contains 15 residues. J gave up 10 bases and V 5 bases, and 8 bases lay outside the gene matches. CDR3 in amino acids: CASSLTSGGAREQFF. The CDR3 nucleotides are TGTGCCAGCAGCCTAACTAGCGGGGGGGCTAGGGAGCAGTTCTTC. Variable domain in full (rest from reference TRBV7-2 and TRBJ2-1): GAGVSQSPSNKVTEKGKDVELRCDPISGHTALYWYRQSLGQGLEFLIYFQGNSAPDKSGLPSDRFSAERTGGSVSTLTIQRTQQEDSAVYLCASSLTSGGAREQFFGPGTRLTVL.